Below, one TCR beta chain is given with its context. MiXCR, run by TCRdb on the RT-PCR reads, gives a single entry per CDR3 protein. This sample has 200,000 to 250,000 distinct CDR3 sequences; about 12% occur once, and the top ten carry about 7.8%. This specimen comes from a study of response to subunit inactivated influenza vaccine. The CDR3 runs to 15 residues. Germline-derived CDR1 and CDR2 are SGHRS and YFSETQ. Trimming stripped 8 bases from V and 2 bases from J, with 18 bases between. Here the sequenced sample was non-naive T cells sorted from PBMCs, taken approximately 15 days before vaccination. The clonotype was recovered from a man aged 45-60 years who received an inactivated influenza vaccine. The chain carries TRBV5-1 and TRBJ2-3, with no clear D. CDR3 in DNA: TGCGCCAGTAGACGACGGCCAGATCCCACAGATACGCAGTATTTT. Translating gives CASRRRPDPTDTQYF.